The 10 T cell receptor beta chains below were found in one sample sequenced in a study of CD8 T cells in ankylosing spondylitis. TCRdb reanalysed the 5' RACE reads using MiXCR and keeps one entry per CDR3 protein. The sample holds roughly 300,000 distinct CDR3 sequences, roughly 8% seen once. Findings of the study overall: There was a TCR beta motif, made of 7 or 8 highly homologous variants, that appeared characteristic of ankylosing spondylitis blood.

What these receptors recognize is not known. The specimen sequenced was blood, either unsorted or a sorted T cell fraction (not recorded which). The receptors were sampled from a male donor with ankylosing spondylitis.

This sequence joins TRBV20-1 and TRBJ1-2; D may be TRBD1 (5 bases). This CDR3 contains 13 residues. Germline values: CDR1 DFQATT, CDR2 SNEGSKA (reference sequence). The V gene lost 2 bases and the J gene lost 8 bases, with 15 bases spanning the gap. In nucleotides, the CDR3 is TGCAGTGCTAGACCCACCCGCAGGGTCGGCTACACCTTC. Translating gives CSARPTRRVGYTF.

The table lists this clonotype with many counts. The chain links TRBV15 to TRBJ1-6; a possible D gene is TRBD1 (5 bases). The CDR3 has 14 amino acids. The germline V gene encodes CDR1 LNHNV and CDR2 YYDKDF (reference sequence). Trimming shortened V by 0 bases and J by 10 bases, and 10 bases separated the two germline ends. The CDR3 coding sequence is TGTGCCACCAGCAGAGATTGGGGGAGGTCACCCCTCCACTTT. It codes for CATSRDWGRSPLHF.

There are a few counts of this clonotype. The chain has TRBV28 and TRBJ2-3, with 8 bases lining up with TRBD2. The CDR3 contains 15 residues. Germline loops: CDR1 MDHEN, CDR2 SYDVKM. V shed 10 bases and J 4 bases; nucleotides not matched to a gene: 13. The CDR3 sequence is CATTRDSGISDTQYF. For the CDR3, the DNA is TGTGCCACGACCCGGGATAGCGGGATATCAGATACGCAGTATTTT.

This clonotype came up many times. This chain uses TRBV7-8 with TRBJ2-1, with 9 nucleotides matching TRBD2. The CDR3 totals 18 residues. Germline loops: CDR1 SGHVS, CDR2 FQNEAQ. The trim removed 4 bases at V and 5 bases at J, leaving 15 bases unmatched. Written as DNA, the CDR3 is TGTGCCAGCAGCTACAAGTCCCAAAGACTAGCGGATAACAATGAGCAGTTCTTC. This translates into CASSYKSQRLADNNEQFF.

J is TRBJ1-2 and V is TRBV5-1, with 9 bases matching TRBD1. The CDR3 sequence is 13 residues long. The germline V gene has CDR1 SGHRS and CDR2 YFSETQ. V lost 4 bases and J lost 5; bases outside the gene matches: 3. The chain's CDR3 is CASSRGQGYGYTF. In DNA, the CDR3 is TGCGCCAGCAGCCGAGGACAGGGGTATGGCTACACCTTC.

This clonotype was recorded a few times. This chain joins TRBV10-3 and TRBJ2-6, with D perhaps TRBD1 (5 bases). Germline CDR1 and CDR2: ENHRY and SYGVKD. The CDR3 has 14 amino acids. The germline V and J ends were trimmed by 7 bases and 4 bases, with 11 bases remaining between them. The DNA for the CDR3 is TGTGCCATCAAGGGTGGGGCGGGGGCCAACGTCCTGACTTTC. Protein sequence: CAIKGGAGANVLTF.

The rearrangement joins TRBV11-1 to TRBJ2-3, with TRBD2 identical over 10 bases. V trimming: 4 bases; J trimming: 3 bases; junction bases outside the gene matches: 13. The germline gives CDR1 SGHAT, CDR2 FQDESV (reference sequence). The CDR3 extends over 18 amino acids. CDR3 DNA: TGTGCCAGCAGCTCCTTGCTAGCGGGAGTAAAAGGGACAGATACGCAGTATTTT. Protein product: CASSSLLAGVKGTDTQYF.

This clonotype came up many times. This chain connects TRBV27 to TRBJ2-1; D is ambiguous. Germline CDR1 is MNHEY and CDR2 is SMNVEV (reference sequence). The CDR3 contains 15 residues. The germline V and J ends were trimmed by 6 bases and 0 bases, with 12 bases remaining between them. The CDR3 DNA is TGTGCCAGCAGACGGACGGTAAGCTCCTACAATGAGCAGTTCTTC. It is translated as CASRRTVSSYNEQFF.

The rearrangement joins TRBV21-1 to TRBJ2-1; TRBD2, the table's D call, was not compared with the DNA. TRBV21-1 is a documented pseudogene. This CDR3 is built from 19 residues. CDR3 loop: CANSKGRLAGGPLHNEQFF. The CDR3 region has the DNA TGTGCCAACAGCAAGGGAAGGCTAGCGGGAGGGCCATTGCACAATGAGCAGTTCTTC.

The CDR3 spells CASSQNIAGYGYTF. The CDR3 DNA follows: TGTGCCAGCAGCCAAAACATAGCTGGATATGGCTACACCTTC. V is TRBV14 and J is TRBJ1-2; D gene uncertain. Between the trimmed V and J ends, which lost 2 bases and 5 bases, there was a span of 12 bases. CDR3 length: 14 residues. Germline values: CDR1 SGHDN, CDR2 FVKESK.